These 15 T cell receptor beta chains originate from one sample sequenced in a study of blood T cell repertoires in COVID-19. Assay used: immunoSEQ multiplex PCR; TCRdb lists only in-frame clones, some missing. The sample has around 220,000 clones, roughly 86% seen once. Input material: peripheral blood. The receptor set was obtained from a woman aged 45-59 years with COVID-19, enrolled during active disease.

The table lists this clone with a count of one. The chain couples TRBV6-1 to TRBJ1-4, with 8 nucleotides matching TRBD1. The CDR3 runs 15 residues. Germline-derived CDR1 and CDR2 are MNHNS and SASEGT. Trimming cost V 1 base and J 3 bases; bases outside gene matches: 1. CDR3 in amino acids: CASSEGQGPNEKLFF. CDR3 sequence (DNA): TGTGCCAGCAGTGAAGGACAGGGGCCTAATGAAAAACTGTTTTTT.

This rearrangement joins TRBV6-1 to TRBJ1-2; D might be TRBD1 (5 bases). From germline, CDR1 is MNHNS and CDR2 SASEGT. The CDR3 is made up of 12 amino acids. V was cut by 6 bases and J by 3 bases, with 8 bases left in between. CDR3 nucleotide sequence: TGTGCCAGCAGCGACAGCCACTATGGCTACACCTTC. Protein: CASSDSHYGYTF.

The chain combines TRBV7-3 with TRBJ2-2; TRBD2 matches 13 bases. Trimming at V came to 5 bases and at J to 4 bases, leaving 4 bases not matched to a gene. Germline V gives CDR1 SGHTA, CDR2 FQGTGA. This CDR3 has 16 residues. The CDR3 DNA is TGTGCCAGCAGCCCTCGACTAGCGGGGGGCACCGGGGAGCTGTTTTTT. This translates into CASSPRLAGGTGELFF.

This clone showed up just once. The chain carries TRBV7-3 and TRBJ1-2, with TRBD1 matching over 11 bases. V shed 3 bases, J shed 0 bases, and the junction held 0 bases outside the gene matches. Germline lookup yields CDR1 SGHTA and CDR2 FQGTGA. The CDR3 consists of 15 residues. Written as DNA, the CDR3 is TGTGCCAGCAGCTTGGGACAGGGGGCTAACTATGGCTACACCTTC. Translated: CASSLGQGANYGYTF.

This clone was found once. This chain links TRBV28 with TRBJ2-5; TRBD1 is a possible D gene (5 bases). The germline gives CDR1 MDHEN, CDR2 SYDVKM. The CDR3 is 14 amino acids. Trimming removed 8 bases at V and 7 bases at J, with 20 bases between. The CDR3: CASRKPRVGGTQYF. CDR3 bases: TGTGCCAGCCGCAAACCCAGGGTTGGCGGGACCCAGTACTTC.

This sequence joins TRBV7-8 and TRBJ1-1; tentative D call: TRBD1 (6 bases). Germline V gives CDR1 SGHVS, CDR2 FQNEAQ. V gave up 1 base and J gave up 0 bases, with 15 bases separating them. The CDR3 extends over 17 amino acids. The CDR3 here is CASSLVSLGALNTEAFF. CDR3 bases: TGTGCCAGCAGCTTAGTCAGCCTGGGGGCCTTGAACACTGAAGCTTTCTTT.

This clone was seen a single time. The chain links TRBV29-1 to TRBJ2-3; 7 positions agree with TRBD1. The CDR3 contains 11 residues. The ends lost 7 bases at V and 7 bases at J; junction bases unmatched: 5. The germline gives CDR1 SQVTM, CDR2 ANQGSEA. The CDR3 is CSAWDSYTQYF. Here the CDR3 DNA reads TGCAGCGCCTGGGACAGCTATACGCAGTATTTT.

The J gene is TRBJ2-2, the V gene TRBV6-2 or TRBV6-3; no reliable D call. Trimming removed 2 bases from V and 5 bases from J, with 6 bases in between. The CDR3 runs to 13 residues. Per germline, CDR1 MNHEY and CDR2 SVGEGT. The CDR3 here is CASSYHGTGELFF. The CDR3 DNA reads as TGTGCCAGCAGTTACCACGGGACCGGGGAGCTGTTTTTT.

The rearrangement links TRBV9 to TRBJ2-1, with D possibly being TRBD2 (7 bases). This CDR3 spans 14 amino acids. The V and J ends lost 0 bases and 10 bases respectively, with 14 bases between them. Germline values: CDR1 SGDLS, CDR2 YYNGEE. The CDR3 coding sequence is TGTGCCAGCAGCGTAGCTAGGGGGGGACGGGAGCAGTTCTTC. Protein: CASSVARGGREQFF.

This sequence joins TRBV12-3 or TRBV12-4 and TRBJ1-2; TRBD1 is a possible D gene (6 bases). V lost 5 bases and J 4 bases, leaving 11 bases between the germline ends. The CDR3 extends over 13 amino acids. The CDR3 here is CASSRDRSYGYTF. CDR3 nucleotides: TGTGCCAGCAGTAGAGACAGGAGCTATGGCTACACCTTC.

The chain recombines TRBV2 with TRBJ2-5; a weak D match, TRBD1 (5 bases). Deletions cut 0 bases from V and 7 bases from J, with 12 bases between. Per the germline V gene, CDR1 is SNHLY and CDR2 is FYNNEI. The length of the CDR3 is 14 residues. CDR3 DNA sequence: TGTGCCAGCAGTGAAGCTATAGCTAGGGGGACCCAGTACTTC. It encodes CASSEAIARGTQYF. Supplemented by reference TRBV2 and TRBJ2-5, the full variable domain reads EPEVTQTPSHQVTQMGQEVILRCVPISNHLYFYWYRQILGQKVEFLVSFYNNEISEKSEIFDDQFSVERPDGSNFTLKIRSTKLEDSAMYFCASSEAIARGTQYFGPGTRLLVL.

The chain employs TRBV27 and TRBJ1-5, with no clear D. Trimming left V 6 bases short and J 6 bases short, with 15 bases between. Looked up from germline, CDR1 is MNHEY and CDR2 is SMNVEV (reference sequence). The CDR3 extends over 14 amino acids. Here the CDR3 DNA reads TGTGCCAGCAGCCGAACCCTTTTCAGTCAGCCCCAGCATTTT. This gives the protein CASSRTLFSQPQHF.

This chain joins TRBV10-2 and TRBJ1-6, with D perhaps TRBD1 (6 bases). Germline loops: CDR1 WSHSY, CDR2 SAAADI. The CDR3 has 19 residues. Deletions cut 6 bases from V and 4 bases from J, with 25 bases between. The CDR3 sequence is CASRPLKVPGETYNSPLHF. The CDR3 DNA sequence: TGCGCCAGCAGGCCTCTAAAAGTGCCAGGGGAAACGTATAATTCACCCCTCCACTTT.

The chain uses TRBV28 and TRBJ2-7, with D perhaps TRBD1 (6 bases). Germline V gives CDR1 MDHEN, CDR2 SYDVKM. This CDR3 is 14 amino acids long. V was pared by 6 bases and J by 4 bases, with 16 bases between. The CDR3 spells CASSLPQGRYEQYF. The CDR3 DNA reads as TGTGCCAGCAGCCTCCCACAGGGTAGGTACGAGCAGTACTTC.

The J gene is TRBJ2-1, the V gene TRBV5-1; 9 nucleotides line up with TRBD2. Germline CDR1 reads SGHRS; CDR2 reads YFSETQ. The V segment lost 4 bases and the J segment 3 bases; nucleotides outside the gene matches: 20. CDR3 size: 20 residues. CDR3 nucleotides: TGCGCCAGCAGCCCGACTCAGGGGGTAGCGGGGGCCCAACTCTACAATGAGCAGTTCTTC. Translated: CASSPTQGVAGAQLYNEQFF.